Below, 3 T cell receptor beta chains from the same sample are listed, as sequenced in a study of cytomegalovirus exposure and HLA in healthy donors. TCRdb's copy holds only in-frame clones and misses some; the assay was immunoSEQ multiplex PCR. The table includes around 91,000 clones, roughly 92% detected once. Input material: PBMCs. The receptors here all came from a woman under 40 in good health and CMV-seropositive.

The chain has TRBV5-1 and TRBJ2-5, with D perhaps matching TRBD2 (5 bases). There are 12 residues in the CDR3. V lost 5 bases and J lost 4, with 9 bases in between. Looked up from germline, CDR1 is SGHRS and CDR2 is YFSETQ. The CDR3 protein is CASSPSRETQYF. The CDR3, as DNA: TGCGCCAGCAGTCCTAGCAGAGAGACCCAGTACTTC.

The chain joins TRBV7-8 to TRBJ2-1, with 8 positions matching TRBD2. V gave up 1 base and J gave up 4 bases; unmatched junction bases: 3. There are 15 residues in the CDR3. CDR1 SGHVS and CDR2 FQNEAQ come from the germline V gene. This CDR3 is CASSLDGTRYNEQFF. CDR3 DNA sequence: TGTGCCAGCAGCTTAGACGGGACTAGGTACAATGAGCAGTTCTTC.

In nucleotides, the CDR3 is TGTGCCAGTAGTTTCTTGCGGGTTGCACATCAGCCCCAGCATTTT. It specifies CASSFLRVAHQPQHF. The chain combines TRBV19 with TRBJ1-5; D remains unclear. Deletions cut 5 bases from V and 5 bases from J, with 16 bases between. The CDR3 consists of 15 residues. CDR1 and CDR2 (germline): LNHDA, SQIVND (reference sequence).